This T cell receptor (beta chain) was captured in a study of T cell clonotyping in hematopoietic cell transplantation. Regarding this clone: The antigen remains unidentified.

General study points: Pathologically expanded recipient clonotypes increased progressively from day 30 to day 180 as diversity fell. No sorting was done, leaving CD4 and CD8 contributions mixed.

Measured with immunoSEQ multiplex PCR; TCRdb has only the in-frame clones, and not every one. The sample lists more than 40,000 clones, roughly 96% seen once, with around 1% in the top ten. The clonotype comes from a man under 40 in good health. Some clones in this sample may be carry-over from other donors' samples. The sample comprised peripheral blood mononuclear cells.

The CDR3 nucleotides read TGCGCCAGCAGCTTGCAGACTGGGAGCACTGAAGCTTTCTTT. It specifies CASSLQTGSTEAFF. The chain recombines TRBV5-1 with TRBJ1-1; the D is unclear. The ends were cut back, 1 base at V and 4 bases at J, with 11 bases in the middle. The germline CDR1 and CDR2 sequences are SGHRS and YFSETQ. The CDR3 extends over 14 amino acids.